Described below is a single TCR beta chain sequence and its context. As yet, its antigen is unknown. Only in-frame clones appear in the TCRdb table, and some are missing; sequencing was by immunoSEQ multiplex PCR. There are tens of thousands of clones in the sample; about 72% occur only once, and under 25% lies in the top ten. CDR3 length: 13 amino acids. In germline, CDR1 is SGDLS, CDR2 YYNGEE. V shed 4 bases, J shed 10 bases, and the junction held 8 bases outside the gene matches. This entry is derived from a study of T cell responses to AZD1222 COVID-19 vaccine. Study results and limitations: The donor cohort was predominantly white British with a female majority, and clonal diversity may have been underestimated.

Here the sequenced sample was peripheral blood, taken on day 0 of AZD1222 vaccination. This clonotype was sampled from an adult in good health. The V and J genes are TRBV9 and TRBJ1-1; 9 nucleotides line up with TRBD1. CDR3 residues: CASSPNYRGRAFF. The CDR3 coding sequence is TGTGCCAGCAGCCCGAATTACAGGGGGCGAGCTTTCTTT. Full variable domain (rest looked up from reference TRBV9 and TRBJ1-1): DSGVTQTPKHLITATGQRVTLRCSPRSGDLSVYWYQQSLDQGLQFLIQYYNGEERAKGNILERFSAQQFPDLHSELNLSSLELGDSALYFCASSPNYRGRAFFGQGTRLTVV.